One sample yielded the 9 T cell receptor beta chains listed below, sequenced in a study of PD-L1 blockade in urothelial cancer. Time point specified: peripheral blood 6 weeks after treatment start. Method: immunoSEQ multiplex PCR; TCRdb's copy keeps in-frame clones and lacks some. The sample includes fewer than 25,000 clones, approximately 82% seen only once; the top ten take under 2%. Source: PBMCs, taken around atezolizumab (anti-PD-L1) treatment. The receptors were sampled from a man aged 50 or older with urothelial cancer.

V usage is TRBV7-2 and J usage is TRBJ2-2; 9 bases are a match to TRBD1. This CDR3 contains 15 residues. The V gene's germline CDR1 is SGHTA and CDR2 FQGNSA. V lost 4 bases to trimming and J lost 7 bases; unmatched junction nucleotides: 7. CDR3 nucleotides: TGTGCCAGCAGCTGGGGACAGGGAAGGGTCGGGGAGCTGTTTTTT. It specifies CASSWGQGRVGELFF.

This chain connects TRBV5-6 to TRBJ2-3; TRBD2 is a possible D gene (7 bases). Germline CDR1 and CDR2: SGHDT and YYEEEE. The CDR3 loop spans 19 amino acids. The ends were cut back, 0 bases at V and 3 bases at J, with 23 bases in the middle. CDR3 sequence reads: CASSLEPALGGPSTDTQYF. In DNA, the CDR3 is TGTGCCAGCAGCTTGGAACCAGCCCTCGGGGGGCCATCGACAGATACGCAGTATTTT.

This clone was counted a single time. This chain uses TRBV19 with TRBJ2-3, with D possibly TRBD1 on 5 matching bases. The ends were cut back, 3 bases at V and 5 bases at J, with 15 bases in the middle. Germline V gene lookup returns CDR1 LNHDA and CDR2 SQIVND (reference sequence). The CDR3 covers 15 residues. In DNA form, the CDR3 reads TGTGCCAGTAGTATTGGACCCACAAGGGGAGATACGCAGTATTTT. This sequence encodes CASSIGPTRGDTQYF. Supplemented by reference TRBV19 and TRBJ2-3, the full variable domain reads DGGITQSPKYLFRKEGQNVTLSCEQNLNHDAMYWYRQDPGQGLRLIYYSQIVNDFQKGDIAEGYSVSREKKESFPLTVTSAQKNPTAFYLCASSIGPTRGDTQYFGPGTRLTVL.

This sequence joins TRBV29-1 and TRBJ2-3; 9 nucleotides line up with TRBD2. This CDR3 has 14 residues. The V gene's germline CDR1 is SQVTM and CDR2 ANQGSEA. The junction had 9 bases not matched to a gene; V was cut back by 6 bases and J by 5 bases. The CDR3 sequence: CSVTLAGVGDTQYF. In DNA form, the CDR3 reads TGCAGCGTCACTTTAGCGGGAGTTGGAGATACGCAGTATTTT.

The CDR3 DNA follows: TGTGCCAGCTCTACAATCACAGGACAGGGAGAGACCCAGTACTTC. Translated, it gives CASSTITGQGETQYF. V and J are TRBV18 and TRBJ2-5, with 8 bases lining up with TRBD1. This CDR3 is 15 amino acids long. V lost 6 bases and J lost 4; bases outside the gene matches: 10. The V gene's germline CDR1 is KGHSH and CDR2 LQKENI.

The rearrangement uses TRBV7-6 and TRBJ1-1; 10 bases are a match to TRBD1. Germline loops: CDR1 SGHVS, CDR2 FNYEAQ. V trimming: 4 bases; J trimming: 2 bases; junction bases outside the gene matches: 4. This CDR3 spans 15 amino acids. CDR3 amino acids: CASSSGQGINTEAFF. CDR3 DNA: TGTGCCAGCAGCTCGGGACAGGGGATTAACACTGAAGCTTTCTTT.

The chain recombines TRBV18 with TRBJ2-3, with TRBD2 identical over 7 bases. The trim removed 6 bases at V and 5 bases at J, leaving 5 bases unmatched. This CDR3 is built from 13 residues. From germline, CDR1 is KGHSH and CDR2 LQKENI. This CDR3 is CASSRGTGDTQYF. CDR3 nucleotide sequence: TGTGCCAGCTCGCGGGGGACGGGAGATACGCAGTATTTT.

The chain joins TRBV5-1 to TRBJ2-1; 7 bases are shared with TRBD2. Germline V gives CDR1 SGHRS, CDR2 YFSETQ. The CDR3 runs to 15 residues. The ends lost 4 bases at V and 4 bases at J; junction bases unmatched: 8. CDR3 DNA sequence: TGCGCCAGCAGCCCACCGGGTAGCGGGTACAATGAGCAGTTCTTC. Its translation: CASSPPGSGYNEQFF. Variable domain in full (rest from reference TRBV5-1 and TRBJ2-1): KAGVTQTPRYLIKTRGQQVTLSCSPISGHRSVSWYQQTPGQGLQFLFEYFSETQRNKGNFPGRFSGRQFSNSRSEMNVSTLELGDSALYLCASSPPGSGYNEQFFGPGTRLTVL.

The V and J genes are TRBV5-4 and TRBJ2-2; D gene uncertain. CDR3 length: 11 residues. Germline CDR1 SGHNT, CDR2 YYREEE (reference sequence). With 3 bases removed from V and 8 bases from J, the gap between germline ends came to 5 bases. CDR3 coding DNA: TGTGCCAGCAGCTCCGGGGGGGAGCTGTTTTTT. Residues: CASSSGGELFF. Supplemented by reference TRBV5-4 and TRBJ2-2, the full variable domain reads ETGVTQSPTHLIKTRGQQVTLRCSSQSGHNTVSWYQQALGQGPQFIFQYYREEENGRGNFPPRFSGLQFPNYSSELNVNALELDDSALYLCASSSGGELFFGEGSRLTVL.